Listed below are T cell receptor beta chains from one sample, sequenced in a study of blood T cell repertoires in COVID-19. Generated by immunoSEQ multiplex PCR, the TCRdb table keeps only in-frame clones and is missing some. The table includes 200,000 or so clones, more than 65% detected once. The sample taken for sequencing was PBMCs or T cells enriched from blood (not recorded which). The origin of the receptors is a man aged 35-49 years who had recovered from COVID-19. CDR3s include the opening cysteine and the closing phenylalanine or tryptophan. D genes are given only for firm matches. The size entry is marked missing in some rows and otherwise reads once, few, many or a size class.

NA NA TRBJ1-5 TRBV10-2 TGCGCCAGCAGTGAGTCTCGGGGTAGCGGCAATCAGCCCCAGCATTTT CASSESRGSGNQPQHF
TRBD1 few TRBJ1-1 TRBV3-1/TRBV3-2 TGTGCCAGCAGCCAGTTGGGACAGACAATGAACACTGAAGCTTTCTTT CASSQLGQTMNTEAFF
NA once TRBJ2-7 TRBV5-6 TGTGCCAGCAGCTTGGGACAGTACGAGCAGTACTTC CASSLGQYEQYF
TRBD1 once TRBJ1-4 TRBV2 TGTGCCGGCAGGGACGGGACAGTTAATGAAAAACTGTTTTTT CAGRDGTVNEKLFF
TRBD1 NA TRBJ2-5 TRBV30 TGTGCCTGGAGTGCGGACAGGGCCCAAGAGACCCAGTACTTC CAWSADRAQETQYF
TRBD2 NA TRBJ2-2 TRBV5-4 TGTGCCAGCAGCTTGGTGTGGGGGACTAGGGTCACCGGGGAGCTGTTTTTT CASSLVWGTRVTGELFF
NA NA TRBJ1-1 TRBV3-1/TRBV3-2 TGTGCCAGCAGCCAATTCCTTATGAACACTGAAGCTTTCTTT CASSQFLMNTEAFF
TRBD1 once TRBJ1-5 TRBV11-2 TGTGCCAGCAGCATTGGGACAGGGCTCAATCAGCCCCAGCATTTT CASSIGTGLNQPQHF
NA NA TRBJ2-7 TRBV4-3 TGCGCCAGCAGCCGATCCGGGTCTACCTACGAGCAGTACTTC CASSRSGSTYEQYF
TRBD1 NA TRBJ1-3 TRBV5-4 TGTGCCAGCAGCTTCACAGGGGGCGCGGGCGGAAACACCATATATTTT CASSFTGGAGGNTIYF
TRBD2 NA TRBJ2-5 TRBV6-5 TGTGCCAGCTCGCGACTAGCGGGGTTTGAGACCCAGTACTTC CASSRLAGFETQYF
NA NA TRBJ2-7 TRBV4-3 TGCGCCAGCAGCCAAGATATCTACAGCTACGAGCAGTACTTC CASSQDIYSYEQYF
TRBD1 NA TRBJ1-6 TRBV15 TGTGCCACCAGCAGAGAGGGCAGGGGGAATTCACCCCTCCACTTT CATSREGRGNSPLHF
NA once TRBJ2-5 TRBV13 TGTGCCAGCAGCTTAGGCAACCAGGGAGGCGAGACCCAGTACTTC CASSLGNQGGETQYF
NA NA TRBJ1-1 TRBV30 TGTGCCTGGGGAGGGAGTGGCACTGAAGCTTTCTTT CAWGGSGTEAFF
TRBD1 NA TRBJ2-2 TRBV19 TGTGCCAGTAGTAGAGCCACTCCCCGACAGGGGGCGAACACCGGGGAGCTGTTTTTT CASSRATPRQGANTGELFF
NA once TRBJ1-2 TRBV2 TGTGCCAGCAGTGAAGCGGGATTACAGGGTGAGGGCTACACCTTC CASSEAGLQGEGYTF
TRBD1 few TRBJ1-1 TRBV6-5 TGTGCCAGCAGTTCCGACAGGGGGCTGCAAGCTTTCTTT CASSSDRGLQAFF
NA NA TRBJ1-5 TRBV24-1 TGTGCCACCAGTGAGCTCAACAGGGATTATCAGCCCCAGCATTTT CATSELNRDYQPQHF
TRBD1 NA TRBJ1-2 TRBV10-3 TGTGCCATCAATCCGGGACAGGGGCTTTATGGCTACACCTTC CAINPGQGLYGYTF
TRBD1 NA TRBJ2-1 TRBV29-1 TGCAGCGTTGAAGACGGGACAGGGCCCAATGAGCAGTTCTTC CSVEDGTGPNEQFF
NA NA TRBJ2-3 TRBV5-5 TGTGCCAGCAGCTTGGATGGGGCCACGAACCTAGGGGATACGCAGTATTTT CASSLDGATNLGDTQYF